A selection of T cell receptor beta chains follows, all from one sample in a study of blood T cell repertoires in COVID-19. Clones were read by immunoSEQ multiplex PCR, and TCRdb kept only the in-frame ones, dropping some. The table records 190,000 or so clones, around 94% of them present only once. Source material: peripheral blood. The origin of the receptors is a young man with COVID-19, enrolled during active disease. Each CDR3 is given without its conserved first and last residue. Each record gives: CDR3 length, V gene, CDR3 protein.

cdr3_length: 14
v_call: TRBV4-1
cdr3_aa: ASSQETGPSGNTIY

cdr3_length: 14
v_call: TRBV14
cdr3_aa: ASSGLQGARGNTIY

cdr3_length: 13
v_call: TRBV4-1
cdr3_aa: ASSRTGSTNEKLF

cdr3_length: 13
v_call: TRBV2
cdr3_aa: ASSGTGTHREKLF

cdr3_length: 11
v_call: TRBV27
cdr3_aa: ASSPRQGSPLH

cdr3_length: 10
v_call: TRBV12-3/TRBV12-4
cdr3_aa: ASSSPTDTQY

cdr3_length: 13
v_call: TRBV6-2/TRBV6-3
cdr3_aa: ASSYSGGRDYGYT

cdr3_length: 12
v_call: TRBV27
cdr3_aa: ASSPRQGIDEQF

cdr3_length: 13
v_call: TRBV13
cdr3_aa: ASSLIGSGDETQY

cdr3_length: 15
v_call: TRBV10-1
cdr3_aa: ASSPRAESRSADTQY

cdr3_length: 13
v_call: TRBV27
cdr3_aa: ASGPGTGGGSPLH

cdr3_length: 11
v_call: TRBV6-6
cdr3_aa: ASTGAQGETQY

cdr3_length: 13
v_call: TRBV6-1
cdr3_aa: ASSEFADSGNTIY

cdr3_length: 12
v_call: TRBV5-1
cdr3_aa: ASRDSRYNYGYT

cdr3_length: 14
v_call: TRBV19
cdr3_aa: ASSPSGTRTTGELF

cdr3_length: 16
v_call: TRBV5-1
cdr3_aa: ASSSPGTSGGSTDTQY

cdr3_length: 10
v_call: TRBV6-5
cdr3_aa: ASSAREDEQF

cdr3_length: 17
v_call: TRBV10-3
cdr3_aa: ATSSWSPGTRIFADTQY

cdr3_length: 12
v_call: TRBV29-1
cdr3_aa: SVGPGLSVDTQY

cdr3_length: 12
v_call: TRBV30
cdr3_aa: AWASTGGNEKLF

cdr3_length: 12
v_call: TRBV3-1/TRBV3-2
cdr3_aa: ASSQGAYGNTIY

cdr3_length: 13
v_call: TRBV5-6
cdr3_aa: ASSFAYPNTGELF

cdr3_length: 9
v_call: TRBV11-1
cdr3_aa: ASSRGSEAF

cdr3_length: 12
v_call: TRBV30
cdr3_aa: AWSRGAGTDTQY

cdr3_length: 10
v_call: TRBV10-2
cdr3_aa: ASSERQTGYT

cdr3_length: 11
v_call: TRBV10-3
cdr3_aa: AARQGQNYGYT

cdr3_length: 13
v_call: TRBV5-5
cdr3_aa: ASRTLAGGHNEQF

cdr3_length: 12
v_call: TRBV7-9
cdr3_aa: ASSAIDRNYGYT

cdr3_length: 16
v_call: TRBV3-1/TRBV3-2
cdr3_aa: ASSQEGSGSPYQETQY

cdr3_length: 14
v_call: TRBV7-9
cdr3_aa: ASSLQGAYSGNTIY

cdr3_length: 12
v_call: TRBV10-2
cdr3_aa: ASSESTPSYGYT

cdr3_length: 12
v_call: TRBV2
cdr3_aa: ASSSRAANEKLF

cdr3_length: 12
v_call: TRBV6-5
cdr3_aa: ASSYGQGLNEQF

cdr3_length: 10
v_call: TRBV29-1
cdr3_aa: SVSRDNEKLF

cdr3_length: 13
v_call: TRBV6-6
cdr3_aa: ASSNSGTGTGELF

cdr3_length: 14
v_call: TRBV10-3
cdr3_aa: AISESEEGFDYGYT

cdr3_length: 13
v_call: TRBV3-1/TRBV3-2
cdr3_aa: ASSQDSPGGQPQH

cdr3_length: 11
v_call: TRBV10-1
cdr3_aa: ASSLSGQETQY

cdr3_length: 9
v_call: TRBV19
cdr3_aa: ASSIGGELF

cdr3_length: 11
v_call: TRBV19
cdr3_aa: ASRSPPVEKLF

cdr3_length: 11
v_call: TRBV4-2
cdr3_aa: ASRAGGPGELF

cdr3_length: 11
v_call: TRBV13
cdr3_aa: ASSLGVRAEQY

cdr3_length: 13
v_call: TRBV6-5
cdr3_aa: ASSYSGRTGQGYT

cdr3_length: 11
v_call: TRBV6-1
cdr3_aa: ASSEAAGEGYT

cdr3_length: 14
v_call: TRBV30
cdr3_aa: AWSALPGGGNTEAF

cdr3_length: 14
v_call: TRBV3-1/TRBV3-2
cdr3_aa: ASSDPIGGKGYGYT

cdr3_length: 13
v_call: TRBV10-3
cdr3_aa: AISETQGASSPLH

cdr3_length: 13
v_call: TRBV7-2
cdr3_aa: ASSLAYPQGYGYT

cdr3_length: 15
v_call: TRBV30
cdr3_aa: AWSVRRTGAADTEAF

cdr3_length: 13
v_call: TRBV3-1/TRBV3-2
cdr3_aa: ASSLRTGPGNEQF